Described below is a single TCR delta chain sequence and its context. Its target is not known. The sample comes from a study of Vδ1+ human thymocytes. Purity of the sorted Vdelta1+ thymocytes ranged from 98% to 99.6%. The CDR3 is 20 residues long. Trimming at V came to 5 bases and at J to 0 bases, leaving 19 bases not matched to a gene. Germline V CDR1 and CDR2: TSWWSYY, QGS. Points from the study as a whole: In the thymus, TRG and TRD repertoires looked highly polyclonal with Gaussian CDR3 lengths. Unlike peripheral blood Vdelta1+ controls, thymic delta-chain sequences included about 20% Vdelta2 and few Vdelta3.

RNA was extracted from the cells and then reverse transcribed. CDR3 amplicons came from multiplex PCR with pooled V-gene forward and constant-region reverse primers. TCRdb re-called the multiplex PCR reads through CATT. The sample lists approximately 25,000 delta-chain clones, around 7.4% seen once, with roughly 0.9% in the top ten. Sequenced material: Vdelta1+ gamma-delta thymocytes from the thymus. As to subset: FACS-sorted CD3+ TCRalphabeta- TCRVdelta1+ TCRVdelta2- thymocytes. The chain combines TRDV1 with TRDJ1, with TRDD3 matching 9 bases. This sequence was found in a girl in the first two years of life who had congenital heart surgery. CDR3 DNA sequence: TGTGCTCTTGGGCAGCCGTTCCTTGGGGATACGTTTATTTACACCGATAAACTCATCTTT. The encoded protein is CALGQPFLGDTFIYTDKLIF.